This T cell receptor beta chain is from a study of cytotoxic CD8 clonotypes in ibrutinib-treated CLL. Trimming cost V 7 bases and J 2 bases, with 14 bases left between them. CDR1 is MGHDK and CDR2 is SYGVNS in the germline V gene. This CDR3 is 15 amino acids long. Libraries were prepared by immunoSEQ multiplex PCR; TCRdb keeps only in-frame clonotypes and omits some of them. The data contain 200,000 or so clones, roughly three quarters of them seen just once; the ten biggest clones take up about 6.2%. The sequences come from PBMCs, collected after 12 months of ibrutinib treatment. The TCR was taken from a human donor with chronic lymphocytic leukemia. V usage is TRBV25-1 and J usage is TRBJ1-4; D is ambiguous. The CDR3: CASTRGTATNEKLFF. CDR3 nucleotide sequence: TGTGCCAGCACCAGAGGCACAGCGACTAATGAAAAACTGTTTTTT.